The source of this TCR beta chain is a study of CD8 T cells in ankylosing spondylitis (dated by TCRdb to 2017 to 2019). About the investigation overall: The study profiled T cell receptor beta repertoires in healthy donors and ankylosing spondylitis patients to find disease-linked TCR variants. The full study cohort comprised about 24 ankylosing spondylitis patients and roughly 100 healthy donors. Samples of peripheral blood were taken, and for ankylosing spondylitis patients, synovial fluid was collected as well.

This clonotype was detected a few times. This receptor's antigen is unknown. Base qualities are not provided; no much larger clone lies one nucleotide away. What the authors observed across the whole study: Some motif variants were previously reported in synovial fluid and blood of reactive arthritis patients, suggesting common disease-initiation mechanisms. In peripheral blood, the disease-linked clones were found at relatively low frequencies and had a CD8+ phenotype. A TCR beta motif made up of roughly eight highly homologous amino acid variants appeared to be characteristic of blood from ankylosing spondylitis patients. The disease-linked clones were reported as significantly enriched in matched synovial fluid samples from ankylosing spondylitis patients.

Sequencing used an Illumina HiSeq 2500. TCR beta libraries were prepared by quantitative 5'-RACE with molecular barcodes. From the authors' description of their analysis: A new computational method, built on a probabilistic model of VDJ rearrangement, was used to identify disease-linked TCR variants. TCRdb applied fastp at Q25 and MiXCR to the public reads, then kept only in-frame beta chains. Rows are combined by CDR3 protein, so each entry shows the most common genes and DNA. The V and J calls follow TCRdb's processing rather than the paper's. The sample table shows roughly 230,000 distinct CDR3 sequences, and 15% to 20% are seen once. The ten largest clones capture around 30% of the sample. V trim: 3 bases; J trim: 7 bases; unmatched bases: 11. The CDR3 holds 15 amino acids from the cysteine to the phenylalanine. Only the CDR3 region is kept as DNA, spanning 45 bases read in frame from base 1. CDR1 and CDR2, per the germline V gene, are SGHRS and YFSETQ.

This clonotype was obtained from a male donor with ankylosing spondylitis or in good health (not recorded which). This chain joins TRBV5-1 to TRBJ2-7, and TRBD1 matches 9 of the central bases. The sequenced material came from blood, either unsorted or a sorted T cell fraction (not recorded which). The CDR3 protein sequence reads: CASSSPDRGVREQYF. The DNA reads as follows: TGCGCCAGCAGCTCGCCTGACAGGGGGGTAAGGGAGCAGTACTTC. The entire variable domain, with the stretches around the CDR3 drawn from the reference TRBV5-1 and TRBJ2-7 proteins, is KAGVTQTPRYLIKTRGQQVTLSCSPISGHRSVSWYQQTPGQGLQFLFEYFSETQRNKGNFPGRFSGRQFSNSRSEMNVSTLELGDSALYLCASSSPDRGVREQYFGPGTRLTVT.